The 9 T cell receptor beta chains below come from one sample, sequenced in a study of OX40 agonist ivuxolimab in advanced cancers. Repertoires were generated with immunoSEQ multiplex PCR, while TCRdb's copy carries only in-frame clones and drops some. Of tens of thousands of clones in the sample, roughly 80% were seen once. This sample comprised CD4+ or CD8+ T cells sorted from blood, obtained in a trial of the OX40 agonist ivuxolimab. The receptors come from an adult with an advanced solid tumor such as melanoma, head and neck, liver or kidney cancer.

The rearrangement joins TRBV7-9 to TRBJ1-3; D may be TRBD1 (6 bases). V lost 3 bases to trimming and J lost 4 bases, with 10 bases between them. Germline lookup yields CDR1 SEHNR and CDR2 FQNEAQ (reference sequence). This CDR3 has 14 amino acids. The CDR3 nucleotides are TGTGCCAGCAGCTTTACAGGGATAGGAAACACCATATATTTT. Translation gives CASSFTGIGNTIYF.

The J gene is TRBJ2-2, the V gene TRBV18; 10 nucleotides line up with TRBD2. Germline CDR1 KGHSH, CDR2 LQKENI. The V gene end was trimmed by 3 bases and the J gene end by 0 bases; junction bases not matched to a gene: 1. The CDR3 has 16 residues. CDR3 DNA sequence: TGTGCCAGCTCACCTAGCGGGGGGCCGAACACCGGGGAGCTGTTTTTT. This translates into CASSPSGGPNTGELFF.

This clone was seen a single time. The chain joins TRBV7-9 to TRBJ2-5; TRBD2 is a possible D gene (5 bases). Germline V gene sequence: CDR1 SEHNR, CDR2 FQNEAQ (reference sequence). Deletions cut 1 base from V and 3 bases from J, with 9 bases between. The CDR3 sequence is 14 residues long. The CDR3 loop reads CASSLGLAEETQYF. The CDR3 bases are TGTGCCAGCAGCTTAGGGCTAGCAGAAGAGACCCAGTACTTC.

V is TRBV7-2 and J is TRBJ1-2, with D maybe TRBD1 (5 bases). This CDR3 is 14 amino acids long. V was trimmed by 4 bases and J by 4 bases, leaving 13 bases between them. Germline CDR1 is SGHTA and CDR2 is FQGNSA. CDR3 nucleotide sequence: TGTGCCAGCAGCTCTGGGGCCTCATTCTATGGCTACACCTTC. Translation: CASSSGASFYGYTF.

The chain has TRBV10-2 and TRBJ2-5; 13 bases map to TRBD2. The CDR3 has 14 residues. Germline CDR1 is WSHSY and CDR2 is SAAADI. Trimming took 8 bases from V and 7 from J; bases not matched to a gene: 7. The CDR3 here is CASRTSGSEGTQYF. The DNA for the CDR3 is TGCGCCAGCCGGACTAGCGGGAGCGAGGGGACCCAGTACTTC.

The rearrangement uses TRBV5-4 and TRBJ1-1; D is unclear. The CDR3 consists of 14 residues. The germline V gene has CDR1 SGHNT and CDR2 YYREEE (reference sequence). Trimming pared 4 bases from V and 0 bases from J, leaving 10 bases between. DNA of the CDR3: TGTGCCAGCAGCCCCCGGCGGGTGAACACTGAAGCTTTCTTT. Residues: CASSPRRVNTEAFF.

The rearrangement uses TRBV11-3 and TRBJ2-2; D may be TRBD2 (6 bases). Germline CDR1 SGHNT, CDR2 YENEEA. The CDR3 totals 16 residues. The V end was cut by 5 bases, the J end by 0 bases, with 13 bases between. DNA of the CDR3: TGTGCCAGCAGCCCTCCCGGGGGTCCGAACACCGGGGAGCTGTTTTTT. Its protein is CASSPPGGPNTGELFF.

This clone appeared once. This chain links TRBV19 with TRBJ1-2, with 7 bases identical to TRBD1. Trimming removed 6 bases from V and 2 bases from J; junction bases left unmatched: 9. This CDR3 comprises 15 residues. Germline CDR1 LNHDA, CDR2 SQIVND (reference sequence). CDR3 sequence reads: CASSNQGVSNYGYTF. The CDR3 DNA is TGTGCCAGTAGCAACCAGGGGGTCAGCAACTATGGCTACACCTTC.

The chain links TRBV7-9 to TRBJ1-4, with D unresolved. This CDR3 spans 15 amino acids. Germline CDR1 reads SEHNR; CDR2 reads FQNEAQ (reference sequence). V lost 0 bases and J 8 bases, leaving 13 bases between the germline ends. In DNA form, the CDR3 reads TGTGCCAGCAGCTTAGCGAGAGGGATAGAAGAAAAACTGTTTTTT. This codes for CASSLARGIEEKLFF.